This T cell receptor beta chain appears in the sequencing data of a study of OX40 agonist ivuxolimab in advanced cancers. About the research overall: Earlier treatment with anti-PD-1, anti-PD-L1 or anti-CTLA-4 was permitted, and about 40% had received some.

V dropped 4 bases and J dropped 2; count of bases not matched to a gene: 6. The CDR3 spans 15 residues. Germline V gene sequence: CDR1 MNHEY, CDR2 SMNVEV (reference sequence). Notes on this clone: What it binds is unknown.

Libraries were prepared by immunoSEQ multiplex PCR; TCRdb keeps only in-frame clonotypes and omits some of them. The sample includes approximately 81,000 clones, 81% seen only once; the top ten take 4.6%. The study's findings and limits: Within 6 weeks, CD4+ and CD8+ blood T cells expanded clonally at 0.1 to 3.0 mg/kg. Fewer expanded clones were found on average in CD4+ than in CD8+ T cells.

V gene TRBV27 combines with J gene TRBJ2-7; 9 bases align to TRBD1. This specimen consisted of CD4+ or CD8+ T cells sorted from blood, obtained in a trial of the OX40 agonist ivuxolimab. The TCR comes from an adult with an advanced solid tumor such as melanoma, head and neck, liver or kidney cancer. In nucleotides, the CDR3 is TGTGCCAGCAGTTCCTATGGACAGGGGACCTACGAGCAGTACTTC. Protein sequence: CASSSYGQGTYEQYF.